The TCR beta chain under discussion was sequenced for a study of blood T cells in healthy people across ages. With a J-beta primer mix and a sample-barcoded 5' primer, a second PCR ran about 6 to 11 cycles. MiXCR, applied by TCRdb to the 5' RACE reads, yields one record per CDR3 protein. The table has 1.6 million or so distinct CDR3 sequences, around 36% seen once. Peripheral blood, about 9.4 milliliters per donor, was collected. Worth noting for this clonotype: The target antigen is unknown.

Study findings and constraints: It was held that diversity estimates obtained from one million T cells represented underestimates. A roughly linear fall in TCR beta diversity per million T cells was seen with increasing age. It was the long-lived donors that had more naive CD4+ cells and higher diversity than aged donors.

Sequenced material: blood. This TCR came from a woman in her thirties in good health.

CDR3 coding DNA: TGCGCCAGCAGCTTGTTTGCTGGAGCAACCTACGAGCAGTACTTC. Its protein is CASSLFAGATYEQYF. V usage is TRBV5-1 and J usage is TRBJ2-7; D not resolved. CDR1 SGHRS and CDR2 YFSETQ come from the germline V gene. The CDR3 is 15 amino acids. V dropped 1 base and J dropped 2 bases, with 13 bases sitting between them.